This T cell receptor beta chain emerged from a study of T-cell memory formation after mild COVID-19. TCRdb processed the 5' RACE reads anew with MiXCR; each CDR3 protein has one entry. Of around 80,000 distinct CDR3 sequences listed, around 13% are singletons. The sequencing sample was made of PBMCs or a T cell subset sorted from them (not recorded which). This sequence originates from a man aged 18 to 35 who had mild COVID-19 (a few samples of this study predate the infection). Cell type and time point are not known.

CDR3 in amino acids: CASSIPSPANTEAFF. The CDR3 DNA sequence: TGTGCCAGCAGCATCCCCTCCCCAGCGAACACTGAAGCTTTCTTT. The genes are TRBV21-1 and TRBJ1-1. TRBV21-1 is noted as a pseudogene. The CDR3 contains 15 residues.